A selection of T cell receptor beta chains follows, all from one sample in a study of beta chain features in type 1 diabetes. Method: immunoSEQ multiplex PCR; TCRdb's copy keeps in-frame clones and lacks some. The sample yields over 650,000 clones, about an eighth seen once. The sample taken for sequencing was naive CD4+ T cells from blood. The receptors stem from a man between 18 and 35 years old with type 1 diabetes. CDR3s include the opening cysteine and the closing phenylalanine or tryptophan. D genes are given only for firm matches. The size of a clone is reported for some rows only, either as once, few or many, or as a class for expanded clones.

abundance: NA
d_gene: NA
v_gene: TRBV14
j_gene: TRBJ2-1
CDR3aa: CASSQNPLRTYNEQFF
CDR3nt: TGTGCCAGCAGCCAAAACCCTTTGCGGACTTACAATGAGCAGTTCTTC

abundance: NA
d_gene: TRBD2
v_gene: TRBV30
j_gene: TRBJ2-2
CDR3aa: CAWRGLAGYNTGELFF
CDR3nt: TGTGCCTGGAGGGGCCTAGCGGGATACAACACCGGGGAGCTGTTTTTT

abundance: NA
d_gene: NA
v_gene: TRBV7-9
j_gene: TRBJ2-1
CDR3aa: CASSWRTEGNEQFF
CDR3nt: TGTGCCAGCAGCTGGAGGACGGAAGGCAATGAGCAGTTCTTC

abundance: few
d_gene: NA
v_gene: TRBV19
j_gene: TRBJ2-3
CDR3aa: CASTQGGGTDTQYF
CDR3nt: TGTGCCAGTACCCAGGGCGGGGGCACAGATACGCAGTATTTT

abundance: few
d_gene: NA
v_gene: TRBV18
j_gene: TRBJ1-1
CDR3aa: CASSPRTDLNTEAFF
CDR3nt: TGTGCCAGCTCACCACGGACAGACCTGAACACTGAAGCTTTCTTT

abundance: few
d_gene: NA
v_gene: TRBV7-2
j_gene: TRBJ1-4
CDR3aa: CASSLRGSSEKLFF
CDR3nt: TGTGCCAGCAGCTTAAGGGGCTCAAGTGAAAAACTGTTTTTT

abundance: NA
d_gene: NA
v_gene: TRBV2
j_gene: TRBJ1-1
CDR3aa: CASNENSDTEAFF
CDR3nt: TGTGCCAGCAATGAGAATTCCGACACTGAAGCTTTCTTT

abundance: few
d_gene: NA
v_gene: TRBV6-5
j_gene: TRBJ2-1
CDR3aa: CASSYGARYEQFF
CDR3nt: TGTGCCAGCAGTTACGGCGCTAGGTACGAGCAGTTCTTC

abundance: few
d_gene: NA
v_gene: TRBV30
j_gene: TRBJ2-1
CDR3aa: CAWSTGGHEQFF
CDR3nt: TGTGCCTGGAGTACCGGAGGTCATGAGCAGTTCTTC

abundance: NA
d_gene: NA
v_gene: TRBV28
j_gene: TRBJ2-1
CDR3aa: CASSLGSYNEQFF
CDR3nt: TGTGCCAGCAGTTTAGGCTCCTACAATGAGCAGTTCTTC

abundance: NA
d_gene: TRBD1
v_gene: TRBV6-1
j_gene: TRBJ1-1
CDR3aa: CASTGQVDTEAFF
CDR3nt: TGTGCCAGCACGGGACAGGTCGACACTGAAGCTTTCTTT

abundance: NA
d_gene: TRBD2
v_gene: TRBV7-9
j_gene: TRBJ2-1
CDR3aa: CASSPLAGGSGEQFF
CDR3nt: TGTGCCAGCAGCCCCCTCGCAGGCGGGAGTGGTGAGCAGTTCTTC

abundance: NA
d_gene: NA
v_gene: TRBV28
j_gene: TRBJ1-1
CDR3aa: CASSPTGELNTEAFF
CDR3nt: TGTGCCAGCAGTCCGACAGGAGAGCTGAACACTGAAGCTTTCTTT

abundance: NA
d_gene: NA
v_gene: TRBV30
j_gene: TRBJ1-5
CDR3aa: CAWSVVGASFNQPQHF
CDR3nt: TGTGCCTGGAGTGTCGTGGGGGCAAGCTTCAATCAGCCCCAGCATTTT

abundance: few
d_gene: NA
v_gene: TRBV7-9
j_gene: TRBJ1-1
CDR3aa: CAGRQEVNTEAFF
CDR3nt: TGTGCCGGCCGACAGGAGGTGAACACTGAAGCTTTCTTT

abundance: once
d_gene: NA
v_gene: TRBV7-2
j_gene: TRBJ1-5
CDR3aa: CASSLDGGGAQPQHF
CDR3nt: TGTGCCAGCAGCTTAGATGGAGGAGGGGCGCAGCCCCAGCATTTT

abundance: NA
d_gene: NA
v_gene: TRBV9
j_gene: TRBJ1-2
CDR3aa: CASSQTLTPRYGYTF
CDR3nt: TGTGCCAGCAGCCAAACTTTAACACCCCGCTATGGCTACACCTTC

abundance: NA
d_gene: NA
v_gene: TRBV5-1
j_gene: TRBJ1-3
CDR3aa: CASSRLSPAGDGNTIYF
CDR3nt: TGCGCCAGCAGTCGTCTCAGCCCCGCAGGGGATGGAAACACCATATATTTT

abundance: few
d_gene: NA
v_gene: TRBV11-3
j_gene: TRBJ2-2
CDR3aa: CASSLGYTGELFF
CDR3nt: TGTGCCAGCAGCTTAGGATACACCGGGGAGCTGTTTTTT

abundance: few
d_gene: NA
v_gene: TRBV27
j_gene: TRBJ2-1
CDR3aa: CASSLRRATGDEQFF
CDR3nt: TGTGCCAGCAGTTTACGCAGGGCTACGGGAGATGAGCAGTTCTTC

abundance: few
d_gene: NA
v_gene: TRBV14
j_gene: TRBJ1-1
CDR3aa: CASSQTVSGETEAFF
CDR3nt: TGTGCCAGCAGCCAGACAGTGTCGGGCGAGACTGAAGCTTTCTTT

abundance: NA
d_gene: TRBD2
v_gene: TRBV5-4
j_gene: TRBJ2-1
CDR3aa: CASSTGLAVNEQFF
CDR3nt: TGTGCCAGCAGCACAGGACTAGCGGTCAATGAGCAGTTCTTC

abundance: few
d_gene: NA
v_gene: TRBV18
j_gene: TRBJ2-6
CDR3aa: CASSLQVGPVKANVLTF
CDR3nt: TGTGCCAGCTCTCTACAGGTGGGCCCTGTTAAGGCCAACGTCCTGACTTTC

abundance: NA
d_gene: NA
v_gene: TRBV30
j_gene: TRBJ1-4
CDR3aa: CAWKPTGAPDEKLFF
CDR3nt: TGTGCCTGGAAACCCACCGGGGCCCCGGATGAAAAACTGTTTTTT

abundance: NA
d_gene: TRBD2
v_gene: TRBV7-9
j_gene: TRBJ2-3
CDR3aa: CASSYGAGAADTQYF
CDR3nt: TGTGCCAGCAGCTACGGAGCGGGAGCGGCAGATACGCAGTATTTT

abundance: few
d_gene: TRBD1
v_gene: TRBV5-1
j_gene: TRBJ1-5
CDR3aa: CASNQTGDSNQPQHF
CDR3nt: TGCGCCAGCAACCAGACAGGGGATAGCAATCAGCCCCAGCATTTT

abundance: NA
d_gene: TRBD1
v_gene: TRBV10-3
j_gene: TRBJ2-7
CDR3aa: CARPRDRIYEQYF
CDR3nt: TGTGCTAGACCTAGGGACAGGATCTACGAGCAGTACTTC

abundance: NA
d_gene: NA
v_gene: TRBV6-6
j_gene: TRBJ1-6
CDR3aa: CASSYSTGPPGSPLHF
CDR3nt: TGTGCCAGCAGTTACTCGACGGGGCCCCCTGGATCACCCCTCCACTTT

abundance: few
d_gene: TRBD2
v_gene: TRBV25-1
j_gene: TRBJ2-1
CDR3aa: CASSEGYTSGSNEQFF
CDR3nt: TGTGCCAGCAGTGAAGGATATACTAGCGGGAGCAATGAGCAGTTCTTC

abundance: NA
d_gene: NA
v_gene: TRBV5-1
j_gene: TRBJ2-4
CDR3aa: CASSLGVTGNHVNIQYF
CDR3nt: TGCGCCAGCAGCTTGGGAGTAACAGGGAACCACGTAAACATTCAGTACTTC

abundance: NA
d_gene: TRBD1
v_gene: TRBV6-5
j_gene: TRBJ2-7
CDR3aa: CASSDRGYEQYF
CDR3nt: TGTGCCAGCAGCGACAGGGGGTACGAGCAGTACTTC

abundance: NA
d_gene: TRBD1
v_gene: TRBV18
j_gene: TRBJ2-7
CDR3aa: CASSQSPGQGGNEQYF
CDR3nt: TGTGCCAGCTCACAATCCCCGGGACAGGGAGGTAACGAGCAGTACTTC

abundance: NA
d_gene: TRBD1
v_gene: TRBV5-4
j_gene: TRBJ2-1
CDR3aa: CASSVNRDRPYNEQFF
CDR3nt: TGTGCCAGCAGCGTCAACCGGGACAGACCCTACAATGAGCAGTTCTTC

abundance: few
d_gene: TRBD1
v_gene: TRBV7-7
j_gene: TRBJ2-3
CDR3aa: CASSRDRADTQYF
CDR3nt: TGTGCTAGCAGCCGGGACAGGGCAGATACGCAGTATTTT

abundance: few
d_gene: NA
v_gene: TRBV29-1
j_gene: TRBJ2-7
CDR3aa: CSAVGTATHEQYF
CDR3nt: TGCAGCGCTGTGGGGACCGCCACCCACGAGCAGTACTTC

abundance: NA
d_gene: NA
v_gene: TRBV4-1
j_gene: TRBJ2-1
CDR3aa: CASSPTPQGDNEQFF
CDR3nt: TGCGCCAGCAGCCCGACTCCGCAGGGCGACAATGAGCAGTTCTTC

abundance: few
d_gene: NA
v_gene: TRBV11-1
j_gene: TRBJ2-7
CDR3aa: CASGSEQYF
CDR3nt: TGTGCCAGCGGAAGCGAGCAGTACTTC

abundance: few
d_gene: TRBD2
v_gene: TRBV9
j_gene: TRBJ2-1
CDR3aa: CASSVEKGLAEQFF
CDR3nt: TGTGCCAGCAGCGTAGAAAAGGGACTAGCGGAGCAGTTCTTC

abundance: few
d_gene: TRBD1
v_gene: TRBV30
j_gene: TRBJ2-2
CDR3aa: CAWSVLGTVNTGELFF
CDR3nt: TGTGCCTGGAGTGTCCTCGGGACAGTGAACACCGGGGAGCTGTTTTTT

abundance: NA
d_gene: TRBD2
v_gene: TRBV5-4
j_gene: TRBJ2-3
CDR3aa: CASSPRGGRSTDTQYF
CDR3nt: TGTGCCAGCAGCCCCCGGGGGGGCAGAAGCACAGATACGCAGTATTTT

abundance: few
d_gene: TRBD1
v_gene: TRBV15
j_gene: TRBJ2-7
CDR3aa: CATSSTIDRVIREQYF
CDR3nt: TGTGCCACCAGCAGTACTATAGACAGGGTAATTCGGGAGCAGTACTTC

abundance: NA
d_gene: TRBD2
v_gene: TRBV7-2
j_gene: TRBJ2-3
CDR3aa: CASRTPGLATDTQYF
CDR3nt: TGTGCCAGCAGAACACCGGGACTAGCCACAGATACGCAGTATTTT

abundance: few
d_gene: TRBD1
v_gene: TRBV28
j_gene: TRBJ2-3
CDR3aa: CASSTPGQGTDTQYF
CDR3nt: TGTGCCAGCAGTACGCCGGGACAGGGCACAGATACGCAGTATTTT

abundance: NA
d_gene: NA
v_gene: TRBV7-2
j_gene: TRBJ2-7
CDR3aa: CASSLGVRTSYEQYF
CDR3nt: TGTGCCAGCAGCTTAGGGGTTAGAACCTCCTACGAGCAGTACTTC

abundance: NA
d_gene: NA
v_gene: TRBV7-2
j_gene: TRBJ2-5
CDR3aa: CASSVGGSQETQYF
CDR3nt: TGTGCCAGCAGCGTCGGGGGATCACAAGAGACCCAGTACTTC

abundance: NA
d_gene: TRBD2
v_gene: TRBV11-1
j_gene: TRBJ2-1
CDR3aa: CASSPGGAGDNEQFF
CDR3nt: TGTGCCAGCAGCCCCGGGGGGGCCGGGGACAATGAGCAGTTCTTC

abundance: NA
d_gene: NA
v_gene: TRBV29-1
j_gene: TRBJ1-4
CDR3aa: CSVHLLGNEKLFF
CDR3nt: TGCAGCGTCCACCTCCTGGGGAATGAAAAACTGTTTTTT

abundance: few
d_gene: NA
v_gene: TRBV18
j_gene: TRBJ2-7
CDR3aa: CASSPIEYEQYF
CDR3nt: TGTGCCAGCTCACCCATTGAGTACGAGCAGTACTTC

abundance: few
d_gene: NA
v_gene: TRBV30
j_gene: TRBJ2-5
CDR3aa: CAWSVRGSKETQYF
CDR3nt: TGTGCCTGGAGTGTAAGGGGGAGCAAAGAGACCCAGTACTTC

abundance: NA
d_gene: TRBD2
v_gene: TRBV20-1
j_gene: TRBJ2-7
CDR3aa: CSAPTSGAPYF
CDR3nt: TGCAGTGCACCGACTAGCGGGGCGCCGTACTTC

abundance: NA
d_gene: NA
v_gene: TRBV14
j_gene: TRBJ1-2
CDR3aa: CASSQVRGGYTF
CDR3nt: TGTGCCAGCAGCCAAGTCCGTGGGGGCTACACCTTC

abundance: few
d_gene: TRBD2
v_gene: TRBV6-1
j_gene: TRBJ2-3
CDR3aa: CASRREGADTQYF
CDR3nt: TGTGCCAGCAGGCGGGAGGGCGCAGATACGCAGTATTTT

abundance: few
d_gene: NA
v_gene: TRBV30
j_gene: TRBJ2-1
CDR3aa: CAWLQGTNEQFF
CDR3nt: TGTGCCTGGCTTCAGGGCACGAATGAGCAGTTCTTC

abundance: NA
d_gene: NA
v_gene: TRBV7-2
j_gene: TRBJ1-1
CDR3aa: CASSLMANTEAFF
CDR3nt: TGTGCCAGCAGCCTAATGGCGAACACTGAAGCTTTCTTT

abundance: NA
d_gene: NA
v_gene: TRBV9
j_gene: TRBJ1-2
CDR3aa: CASSPGGQYHGYTF
CDR3nt: TGTGCCAGCAGCCCAGGAGGGCAGTATCATGGCTACACCTTC

abundance: NA
d_gene: NA
v_gene: TRBV19
j_gene: TRBJ2-5
CDR3aa: CASSGTYQETQYF
CDR3nt: TGTGCCAGTAGCGGGACTTACCAAGAGACCCAGTACTTC

abundance: few
d_gene: NA
v_gene: TRBV29-1
j_gene: TRBJ2-7
CDR3aa: CSVLKSAPYEQYF
CDR3nt: TGCAGCGTTCTTAAGTCGGCACCCTACGAGCAGTACTTC

abundance: NA
d_gene: NA
v_gene: TRBV27
j_gene: TRBJ1-2
CDR3aa: CASSLSTLGTMGYTF
CDR3nt: TGTGCCAGCAGTTTATCGACACTGGGTACTATGGGCTACACCTTC

abundance: NA
d_gene: TRBD1
v_gene: TRBV5-6
j_gene: TRBJ2-7
CDR3aa: CASSVLRDRATYEQYF
CDR3nt: TGTGCCAGCAGCGTACTCCGGGACAGGGCAACCTACGAGCAGTACTTC

abundance: few
d_gene: NA
v_gene: TRBV6-4
j_gene: TRBJ2-3
CDR3aa: CASSDQRGDTQYF
CDR3nt: TGTGCCAGCAGTGACCAACGGGGAGATACGCAGTATTTT